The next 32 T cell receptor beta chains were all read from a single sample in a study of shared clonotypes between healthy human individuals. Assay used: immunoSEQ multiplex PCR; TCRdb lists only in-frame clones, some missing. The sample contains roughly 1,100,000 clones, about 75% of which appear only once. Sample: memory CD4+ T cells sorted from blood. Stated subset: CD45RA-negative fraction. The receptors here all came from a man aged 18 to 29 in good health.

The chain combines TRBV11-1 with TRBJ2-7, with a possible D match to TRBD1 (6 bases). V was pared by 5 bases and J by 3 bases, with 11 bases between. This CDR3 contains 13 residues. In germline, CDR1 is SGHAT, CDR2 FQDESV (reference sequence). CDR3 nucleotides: TGTGCCAGCAGCCCAGACAGGATCTACGAGCAGTACTTC. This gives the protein CASSPDRIYEQYF.

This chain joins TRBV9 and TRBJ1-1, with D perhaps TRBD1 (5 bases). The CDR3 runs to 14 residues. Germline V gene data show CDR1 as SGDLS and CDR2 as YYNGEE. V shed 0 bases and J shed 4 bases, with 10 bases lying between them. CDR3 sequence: CASSVAGQLTEAFF. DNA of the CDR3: TGTGCCAGCAGCGTAGCAGGGCAGCTCACTGAAGCTTTCTTT. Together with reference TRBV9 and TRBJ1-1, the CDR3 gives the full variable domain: DSGVTQTPKHLITATGQRVTLRCSPRSGDLSVYWYQQSLDQGLQFLIQYYNGEERAKGNILERFSAQQFPDLHSELNLSSLELGDSALYFCASSVAGQLTEAFFGQGTRLTVV.

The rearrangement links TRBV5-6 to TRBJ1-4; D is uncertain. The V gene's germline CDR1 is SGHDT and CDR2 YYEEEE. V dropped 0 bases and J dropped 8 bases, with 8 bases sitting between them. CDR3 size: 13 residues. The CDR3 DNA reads TGTGCCAGCAGCTTGGTGTCAGCGGAAAAACTGTTTTTT. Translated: CASSLVSAEKLFF.

The CDR3 nucleotides read TGTGCCAGCTCACCAGGATCCGGGGCCAATCAGCCCCAGCATTTT. This sequence encodes CASSPGSGANQPQHF. The chain recombines TRBV18 with TRBJ1-5, with D maybe TRBD1 (5 bases). Germline CDR1 and CDR2: KGHSH and LQKENI. The CDR3 length is 15 residues. The V and J ends lost 2 bases and 3 bases respectively, with 11 bases between them.

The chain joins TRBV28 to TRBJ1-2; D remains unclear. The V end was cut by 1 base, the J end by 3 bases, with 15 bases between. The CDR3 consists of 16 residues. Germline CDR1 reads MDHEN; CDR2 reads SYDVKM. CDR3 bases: TGTGCCAGCAGTTTATTGACGGAGTCCAGGTACTATGGCTACACCTTC. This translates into CASSLLTESRYYGYTF.

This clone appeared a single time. The CDR3 nucleotides read TGTGCTAGTGGTTTGACGGGGACTAGCGACTACGAGCAGTACTTC. This codes for CASGLTGTSDYEQYF. The rearrangement links TRBV12-5 to TRBJ2-7; 10 nucleotides line up with TRBD2. J lost 3 bases, V lost 2 bases, and 4 bases had no gene match. Germline CDR1 is LGHNT and CDR2 is FRNRAP. The CDR3 sequence is 15 residues long.

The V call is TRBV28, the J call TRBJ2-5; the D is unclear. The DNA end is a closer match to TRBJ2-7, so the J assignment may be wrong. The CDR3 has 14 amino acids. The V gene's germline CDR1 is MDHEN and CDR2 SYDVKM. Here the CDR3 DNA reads TGTGCCAGCACCCCGCTCCTGGGCTCCTACGAGCAGTACTTC. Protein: CASTPLLGSYEQYF.

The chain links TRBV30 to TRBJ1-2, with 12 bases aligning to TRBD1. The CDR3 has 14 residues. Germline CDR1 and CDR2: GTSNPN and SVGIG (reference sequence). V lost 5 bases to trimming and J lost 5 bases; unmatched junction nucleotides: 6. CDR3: CAWGTGGSWYGYTF. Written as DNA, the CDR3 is TGTGCCTGGGGGACAGGGGGCTCTTGGTATGGCTACACCTTC.

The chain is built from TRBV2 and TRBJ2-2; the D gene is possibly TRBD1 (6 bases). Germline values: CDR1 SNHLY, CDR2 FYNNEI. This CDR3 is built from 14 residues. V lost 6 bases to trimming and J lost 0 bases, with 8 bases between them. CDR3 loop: CASSWGPNTGELFF. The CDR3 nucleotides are TGTGCCAGCAGCTGGGGGCCGAACACCGGGGAGCTGTTTTTT.

In DNA form, the CDR3 reads TGTGCCAGCAGTCCAGGACTGATCACAGATACGCAGTATTTT. Protein sequence: CASSPGLITDTQYF. The chain carries TRBV28 and TRBJ2-3, with a tentative D call TRBD2 (5 bases). There are 14 residues in the CDR3. Deletions cut 5 bases from V and 2 bases from J, with 11 bases between. Germline CDR1 and CDR2: MDHEN and SYDVKM.

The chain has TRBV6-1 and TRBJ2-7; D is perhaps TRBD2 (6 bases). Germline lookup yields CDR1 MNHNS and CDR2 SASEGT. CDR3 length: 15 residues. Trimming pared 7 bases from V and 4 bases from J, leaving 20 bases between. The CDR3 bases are TGTGCCAGCAAGGTCGCGGGTGGCGGGGCGTACGAGCAGTACTTC. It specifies CASKVAGGGAYEQYF.

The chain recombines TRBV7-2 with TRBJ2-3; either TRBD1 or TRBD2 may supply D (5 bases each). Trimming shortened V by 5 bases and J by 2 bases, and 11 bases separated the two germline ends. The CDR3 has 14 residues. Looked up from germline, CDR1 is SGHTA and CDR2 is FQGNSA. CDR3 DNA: TGTGCCAGCAGCCCGAGGGGCATCACAGATACGCAGTATTTT. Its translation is CASSPRGITDTQYF.

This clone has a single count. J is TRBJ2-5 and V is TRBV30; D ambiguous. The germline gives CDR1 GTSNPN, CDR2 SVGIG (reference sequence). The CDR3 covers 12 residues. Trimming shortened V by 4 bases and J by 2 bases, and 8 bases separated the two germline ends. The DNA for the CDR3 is TGTGCCTGGAATAGGAGACAAGAGACCCAGTACTTC. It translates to CAWNRRQETQYF.

DNA of the CDR3: TGTGCTAGTGGTTTGGGGGGCCAGACTGAAGCTTTCTTT. Protein sequence: CASGLGGQTEAFF. V gene TRBV12-5 combines with J gene TRBJ1-1; a weak D match, TRBD1 (5 bases). The V gene's germline CDR1 is LGHNT and CDR2 FRNRAP. Trimming cost V 1 base and J 5 bases, with 8 bases left between them. This CDR3 comprises 13 residues.

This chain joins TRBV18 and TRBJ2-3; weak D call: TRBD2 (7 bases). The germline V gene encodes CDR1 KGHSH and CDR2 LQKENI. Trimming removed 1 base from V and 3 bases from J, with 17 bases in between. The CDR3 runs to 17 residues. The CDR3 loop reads CASSPRLMGGPTDTQYF. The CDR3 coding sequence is TGTGCCAGCTCACCACGCCTCATGGGGGGGCCTACAGATACGCAGTATTTT.

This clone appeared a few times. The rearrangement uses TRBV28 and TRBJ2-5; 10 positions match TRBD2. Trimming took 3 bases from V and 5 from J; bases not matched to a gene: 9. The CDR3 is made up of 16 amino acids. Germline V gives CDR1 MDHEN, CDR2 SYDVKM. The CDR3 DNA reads TGTGCCAGCAGTTTGCTTGGGAGCGGGGGGGCGGAGACCCAGTACTTC. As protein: CASSLLGSGGAETQYF.

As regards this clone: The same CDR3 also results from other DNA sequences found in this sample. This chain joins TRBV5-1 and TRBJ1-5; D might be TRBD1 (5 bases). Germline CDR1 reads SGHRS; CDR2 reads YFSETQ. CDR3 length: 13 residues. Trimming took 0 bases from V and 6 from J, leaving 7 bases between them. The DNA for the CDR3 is TGCGCCAGCAGCTTGGTCGGGGGTCAGCCCCAGCATTTT. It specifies CASSLVGGQPQHF.

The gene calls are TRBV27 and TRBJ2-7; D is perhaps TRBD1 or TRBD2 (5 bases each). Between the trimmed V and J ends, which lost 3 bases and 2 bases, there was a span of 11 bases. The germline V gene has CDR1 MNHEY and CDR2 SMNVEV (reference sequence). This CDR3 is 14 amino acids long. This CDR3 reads CASSFRDRAYEQYF. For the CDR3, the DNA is TGTGCCAGCAGTTTCCGGGACCGAGCCTACGAGCAGTACTTC.

CDR3 bases: TGCGCCAGCAGCCAAACCACACGGGGGGCGAGAGACGCTGAAGCTTTCTTT. Its protein is CASSQTTRGARDAEAFF. The chain uses TRBV4-1 and TRBJ1-1; perhaps TRBD1 as D (6 bases). The CDR3 contains 17 residues. The ends were cut back, 2 bases at V and 6 bases at J, with 22 bases in the middle. From germline, CDR1 is MGHRA and CDR2 YSYEKL.

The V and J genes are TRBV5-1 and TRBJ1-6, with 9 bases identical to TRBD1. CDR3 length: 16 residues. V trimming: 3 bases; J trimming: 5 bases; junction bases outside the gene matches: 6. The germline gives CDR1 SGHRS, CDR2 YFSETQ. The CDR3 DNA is TGCGCCAGCAGCTCGACAGGGGGTGGAAATAATTCACCCCTCCACTTT. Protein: CASSSTGGGNNSPLHF.

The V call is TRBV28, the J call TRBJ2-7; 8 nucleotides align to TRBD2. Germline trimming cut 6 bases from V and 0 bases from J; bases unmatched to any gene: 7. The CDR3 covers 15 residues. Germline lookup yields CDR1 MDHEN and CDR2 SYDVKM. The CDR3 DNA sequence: TGTGCCAGCAGAAATAGCGGGATGACCTCCTACGAGCAGTACTTC. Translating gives CASRNSGMTSYEQYF.

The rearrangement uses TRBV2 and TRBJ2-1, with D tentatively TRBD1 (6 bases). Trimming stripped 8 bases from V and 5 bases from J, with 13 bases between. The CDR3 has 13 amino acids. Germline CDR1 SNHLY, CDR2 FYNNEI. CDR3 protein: CASGSGVDNEQFF. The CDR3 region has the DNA TGTGCCAGCGGATCAGGGGTGGACAATGAGCAGTTCTTC.

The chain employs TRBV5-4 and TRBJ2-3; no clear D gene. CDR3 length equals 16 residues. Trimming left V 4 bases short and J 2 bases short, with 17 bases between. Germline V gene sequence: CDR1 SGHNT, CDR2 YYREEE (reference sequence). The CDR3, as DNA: TGTGCCAGCAGCACCGCTGGACCTACCAACACAGATACGCAGTATTTT. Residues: CASSTAGPTNTDTQYF.

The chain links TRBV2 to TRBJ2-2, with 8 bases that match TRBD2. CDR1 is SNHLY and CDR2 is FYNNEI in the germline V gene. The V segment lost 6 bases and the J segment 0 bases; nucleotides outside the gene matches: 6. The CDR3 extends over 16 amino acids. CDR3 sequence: CASSGLAPANTGELFF. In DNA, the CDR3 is TGTGCCAGCAGCGGACTAGCCCCAGCGAACACCGGGGAGCTGTTTTTT.

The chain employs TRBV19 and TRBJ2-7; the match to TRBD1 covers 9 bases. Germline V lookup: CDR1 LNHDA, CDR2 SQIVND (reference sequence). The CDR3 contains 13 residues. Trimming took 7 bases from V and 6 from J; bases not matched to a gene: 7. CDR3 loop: CASIRDRVFEQYF. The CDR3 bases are TGTGCCAGTATTAGGGACAGGGTATTCGAGCAGTACTTC. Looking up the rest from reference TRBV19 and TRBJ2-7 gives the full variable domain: DGGITQSPKYLFRKEGQNVTLSCEQNLNHDAMYWYRQDPGQGLRLIYYSQIVNDFQKGDIAEGYSVSREKKESFPLTVTSAQKNPTAFYLCASIRDRVFEQYFGPGTRLTVT.

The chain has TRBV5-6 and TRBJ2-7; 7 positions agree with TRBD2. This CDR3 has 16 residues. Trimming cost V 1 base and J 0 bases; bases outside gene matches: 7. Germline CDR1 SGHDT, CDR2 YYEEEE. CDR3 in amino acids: CASSLYGGSDSYEQYF. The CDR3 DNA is TGTGCCAGCAGCTTGTATGGCGGGAGCGACTCCTACGAGCAGTACTTC.

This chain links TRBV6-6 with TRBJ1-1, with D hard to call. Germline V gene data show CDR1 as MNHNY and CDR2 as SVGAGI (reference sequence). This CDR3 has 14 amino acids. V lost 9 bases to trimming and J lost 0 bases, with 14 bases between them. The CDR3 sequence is CASDTSSMNTEAFF. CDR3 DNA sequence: TGTGCCAGTGATACCTCAAGTATGAACACTGAAGCTTTCTTT.

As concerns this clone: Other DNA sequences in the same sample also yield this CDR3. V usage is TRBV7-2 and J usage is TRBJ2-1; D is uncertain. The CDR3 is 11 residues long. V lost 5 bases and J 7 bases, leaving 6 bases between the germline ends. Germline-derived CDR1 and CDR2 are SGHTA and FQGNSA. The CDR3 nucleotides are TGTGCCAGCAGCCTTGTAAATGAGCAGTTCTTC. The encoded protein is CASSLVNEQFF.

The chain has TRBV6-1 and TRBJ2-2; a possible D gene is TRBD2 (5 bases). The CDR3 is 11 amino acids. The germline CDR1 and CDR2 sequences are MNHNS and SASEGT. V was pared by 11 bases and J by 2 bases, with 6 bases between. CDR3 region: CAGGNTGELFF. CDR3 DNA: TGTGCCGGAGGAAACACCGGGGAGCTGTTTTTT.

The DNA of the CDR3 is TGTGCCAGCAGGAAGTATAGTTACCCCGGGACAGCGAACACTGAAGCTTTCTTT. Amino acid sequence: CASRKYSYPGTANTEAFF. The chain recombines TRBV9 with TRBJ1-1; 7 nucleotides agree with TRBD1. Germline V gene data show CDR1 as SGDLS and CDR2 as YYNGEE. The CDR3 runs 18 residues. Germline trimming cut 5 bases from V and 1 base from J; bases unmatched to any gene: 17.

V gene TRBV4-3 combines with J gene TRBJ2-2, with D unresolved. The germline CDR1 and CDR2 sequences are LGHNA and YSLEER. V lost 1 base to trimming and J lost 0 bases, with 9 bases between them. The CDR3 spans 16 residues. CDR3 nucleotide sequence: TGCGCCAGCAGCCAAGTAACAGTAACGAACACCGGGGAGCTGTTTTTT. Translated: CASSQVTVTNTGELFF.

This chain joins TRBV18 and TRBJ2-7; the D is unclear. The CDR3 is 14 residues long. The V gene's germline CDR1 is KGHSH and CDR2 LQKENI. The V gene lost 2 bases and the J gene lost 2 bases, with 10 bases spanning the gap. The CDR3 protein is CASSPDIRPYEQYF. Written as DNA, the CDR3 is TGTGCCAGCTCACCAGACATCCGACCCTACGAGCAGTACTTC.